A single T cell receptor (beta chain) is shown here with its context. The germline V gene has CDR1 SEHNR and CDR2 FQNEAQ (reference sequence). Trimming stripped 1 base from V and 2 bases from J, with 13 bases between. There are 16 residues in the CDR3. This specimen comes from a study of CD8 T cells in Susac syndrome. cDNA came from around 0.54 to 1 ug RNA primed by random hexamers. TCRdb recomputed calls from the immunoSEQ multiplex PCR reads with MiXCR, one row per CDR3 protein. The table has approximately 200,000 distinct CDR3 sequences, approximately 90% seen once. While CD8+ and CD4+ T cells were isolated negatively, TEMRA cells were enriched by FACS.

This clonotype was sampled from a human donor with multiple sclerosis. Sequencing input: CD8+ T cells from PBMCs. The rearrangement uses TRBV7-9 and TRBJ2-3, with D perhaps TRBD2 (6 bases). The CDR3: CASSLGDGRITDTQYF. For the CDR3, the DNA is TGTGCCAGCAGCTTAGGTGACGGGAGAATCACAGATACGCAGTATTTT. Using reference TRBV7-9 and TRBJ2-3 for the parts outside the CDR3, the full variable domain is DTGVSQNPRHKITKRGQNVTFRCDPISEHNRLYWYRQTLGQGPEFLTYFQNEAQLEKSRLLSDRFSAERPKGSFSTLEIQRTEQGDSAMYLCASSLGDGRITDTQYFGPGTRLTVL.